The 19 T cell receptor beta chains below all came from one sample that was sequenced in a study of blood T cell repertoires in COVID-19. TCRdb's table, derived via immunoSEQ multiplex PCR, lists solely in-frame clones and lacks some. The sample contains about 74,000 clones, around 88% of which appear only once. The specimen was peripheral blood. Receptors originate from a woman older than 75 with acute or convalescent COVID-19.

As regards this clone: One end of the junction is discordant with germline, which a read error may explain. The chain has TRBV7-7 and TRBJ2-1, with 7 bases matching TRBD1. From germline, CDR1 is SSHAT and CDR2 FNYEAQ (reference sequence). This CDR3 has 13 amino acids. The CDR3 DNA sequence: TGTGCTAGCAGCTTAGGGGGCAGAAGTGAGCAGTTCTTC. Translated, it gives CASSLGGRSEQFF.

The rearrangement uses TRBV3-1 (or the pseudogene TRBV3-2) and TRBJ1-1; D ambiguous. V was trimmed by 2 bases and J by 4 bases, leaving 11 bases between them. This CDR3 is built from 14 residues. The germline V gene has CDR1 LGHDT and CDR2 YNNKEL (reference sequence). The CDR3, as DNA: TGTGCCAGCAGCCAAAGCGGCGTCGGCACTGAAGCTTTCTTT. Translated: CASSQSGVGTEAFF.

This clone was recorded a few times. This chain uses TRBV5-1 with TRBJ1-1, with D possibly being TRBD1 (6 bases). V lost 0 bases and J lost 1, with 10 bases in between. Germline lookup yields CDR1 SGHRS and CDR2 YFSETQ. This CDR3 is built from 15 residues. CDR3 nucleotide sequence: TGCGCCAGCAGCTTGGCCAGGGGTGGGAACACTGAAGCTTTCTTT. This translates into CASSLARGGNTEAFF.

The rearrangement uses TRBV6-6 and TRBJ2-5, with 15 bases matching TRBD2. The junction had 8 bases not matched to a gene; V was cut back by 5 bases and J by 4 bases. The CDR3 has 17 residues. Germline V lookup: CDR1 MNHNY, CDR2 SVGAGI (reference sequence). CDR3 loop: CASSLGTSGGPRETQYF. Here the CDR3 DNA reads TGTGCCAGCAGTCTGGGGACTAGCGGGGGGCCGAGAGAGACCCAGTACTTC.

V gene TRBV5-1 combines with J gene TRBJ2-6; D not certain. Germline V gene lookup returns CDR1 SGHRS and CDR2 YFSETQ. The CDR3 totals 15 residues. Trimming left V 4 bases short and J 0 bases short, with 8 bases between. The CDR3 region is CASSLELSGANVLTF. The CDR3 region has the DNA TGCGCCAGCAGCCTGGAACTCTCTGGGGCCAACGTCCTGACTTTC.

The gene calls are TRBV18 and TRBJ1-5; the D is unclear. The length of the CDR3 is 15 residues. Germline loops: CDR1 KGHSH, CDR2 LQKENI. The V end lost 3 bases, the J end lost 5 bases, and 14 bases lay between the germline ends. The CDR3 coding sequence is TGTGCCAGCTCACCGGGGTCTCGGGGTGATCAGCCCCAGCATTTT. Its translation: CASSPGSRGDQPQHF.

This chain connects TRBV6-2 or TRBV6-3 to TRBJ2-7; 16 positions match TRBD2. Germline CDR1 MNHEY, CDR2 SVGEGT. After removal of 2 bases from V and 5 bases from J, the junction contained 12 bases not matched to a gene. The CDR3 loop spans 19 amino acids. The CDR3 region has the DNA TGTGCCAGCAGTTACGCCCCGGGACTAGCGGGAGGGAAGATCGACGAGCAGTACTTC. The encoded protein is CASSYAPGLAGGKIDEQYF.

CDR3 protein: CASSLALRAGPFQETQYF. For the CDR3, the DNA is TGTGCCAGCAGCTTAGCGCTAAGGGCAGGGCCGTTTCAAGAGACCCAGTACTTC. The chain recombines TRBV7-2 with TRBJ2-5; D may be TRBD1 (5 bases). V was pared by 0 bases and J by 2 bases, with 19 bases between. The CDR3 runs 18 residues. CDR1 and CDR2 (germline): SGHTA, FQGNSA.

The rearrangement joins TRBV9 to TRBJ1-1, with TRBD1 matching 7 bases. The germline CDR1 and CDR2 sequences are SGDLS and YYNGEE. V shed 5 bases and J 6 bases; nucleotides not matched to a gene: 4. The CDR3 loop spans 12 amino acids. The CDR3 loop is CASRLDRSEAFF. The CDR3, as DNA: TGTGCCAGCAGATTGGACAGGTCTGAAGCTTTCTTT.

The J gene is TRBJ2-2, the V gene TRBV7-9, with 9 bases aligning to TRBD1. This CDR3 region has 16 residues. Germline V gives CDR1 SEHNR, CDR2 FQNEAQ (reference sequence). Trimming at V came to 5 bases and at J to 4 bases, leaving 8 bases not matched to a gene. The CDR3 nucleotides read TGTGCCAGCAGCACCTCGGGACAGGGTGCCACCGGGGAGCTGTTTTTT. This translates into CASSTSGQGATGELFF.

V is TRBV24-1 and J is TRBJ2-1, with D perhaps TRBD2 (6 bases). Germline CDR1 and CDR2: KGHDR and SFDVKD. The CDR3 has 15 residues. Deletions cut 2 bases from V and 3 bases from J, with 10 bases between. This chain's CDR3 is CATSDSNSGYNEQFF. As DNA, the CDR3 is TGTGCCACCAGTGATTCGAATAGCGGCTACAATGAGCAGTTCTTC.

The DNA of the CDR3 is TGTGCCAGCAGCCGCACCGGGACTAGACGCACCGGGGAGCTGTTTTTT. Translated, it gives CASSRTGTRRTGELFF. The J gene is TRBJ2-2, the V gene TRBV11-2; 8 bases map to TRBD2. Per germline, CDR1 SGHAT and CDR2 FQNNGV. The length of the CDR3 is 16 residues. Trimming took 5 bases from V and 4 from J; bases not matched to a gene: 9.

This clone was counted between two and nine times. V is TRBV5-1 and J is TRBJ2-7, with TRBD2 identical over 11 bases. This CDR3 contains 15 residues. The V segment lost 0 bases and the J segment 7 bases; nucleotides outside the gene matches: 6. Per germline, CDR1 SGHRS and CDR2 YFSETQ. CDR3 nucleotides: TGCGCCAGCAGCTTGGCACTAGCGGGAGCTCAAGAGCAGTACTTC. Translated, it gives CASSLALAGAQEQYF.

This rearrangement joins TRBV7-8 to TRBJ1-4, with 7 bases lining up with TRBD1. V lost 5 bases, J lost 2 bases, and 5 bases stayed unmatched. Germline CDR1 SGHVS, CDR2 FQNEAQ. The CDR3 runs to 15 residues. The CDR3 loop reads CASSAPTGTNEKLFF. The CDR3 nucleotides read TGTGCCAGCAGCGCCCCGACAGGGACTAATGAAAAACTGTTTTTT.

CDR3 nucleotide sequence: TGTGCCAGCTCAAACCAGGACTCGATCAACAATGAGCAGTTCTTC. This translates into CASSNQDSINNEQFF. This sequence joins TRBV18 and TRBJ2-1; perhaps TRBD2 as D (5 bases). CDR1 KGHSH and CDR2 LQKENI come from the germline V gene. The CDR3 runs to 15 residues. V lost 5 bases, J lost 5 bases, and 16 bases lay in between.

CDR3 in amino acids: CASSPRYLAGVSSYNEQFF. Written as DNA, the CDR3 is TGTGCCAGCAGCCCCCGGTACCTGGCGGGAGTGAGCTCCTACAATGAGCAGTTCTTC. V and J are TRBV3-1 (or the pseudogene TRBV3-2) and TRBJ2-1, with 7 bases fitting TRBD2. This CDR3 spans 19 amino acids. With V trimmed by 4 bases and J by 0 bases, 15 bases remained unmatched. Germline V gives CDR1 LGHDT, CDR2 YNNKEL (reference sequence).

The J gene is TRBJ2-5, the V gene TRBV5-1; 15 bases agree with TRBD2. The CDR3 totals 16 residues. The V gene's germline CDR1 is SGHRS and CDR2 YFSETQ. The V and J ends lost 3 bases and 5 bases, in that order; junction bases with no gene match: 5. CDR3 protein: CASSSRTSGRGETQYF. The CDR3 region has the DNA TGCGCCAGCAGCTCGCGGACTAGCGGGAGGGGTGAGACCCAGTACTTC.

As concerns this clone: The sample has other DNA sequences that encode this CDR3 too. The chain recombines TRBV4-3 with TRBJ2-7, with TRBD2 matching over 11 bases. The germline CDR1 and CDR2 sequences are LGHNA and YSLEER. V trimming: 1 base; J trimming: 2 bases; junction bases outside the gene matches: 4. This CDR3 has 16 residues. The CDR3, as DNA: TGCGCCAGCAGCCAAGCTAGCGGGGGGTCACCCTACGAGCAGTACTTC. Translation gives CASSQASGGSPYEQYF.

This rearrangement joins TRBV7-9 to TRBJ2-7; TRBD1 agrees at 10 bases. After removal of 3 bases from V and 0 bases from J, the junction contained 2 bases not matched to a gene. Germline V lookup: CDR1 SEHNR, CDR2 FQNEAQ (reference sequence). The CDR3 contains 15 residues. CDR3 in amino acids: CASSFRTGGSYEQYF. The CDR3 nucleotides are TGTGCCAGCAGCTTCAGGACAGGGGGCTCCTACGAGCAGTACTTC.